The 32 T cell receptor beta chains in this list originate from one sample, sequenced in a study of cytomegalovirus exposure and HLA in healthy donors. Use of 60 Vbeta and 13 Jbeta primers characterized the PCR. The table came from immunoSEQ multiplex PCR; TCRdb's copy has only in-frame clones and leaves some out. The table has some 130,000 clones, 75% to 90% seen once. The specimen sequenced was PBMCs. All receptors come from a man between 25 and 39 years old in good health and CMV-seronegative.

The rearrangement joins TRBV6-1 to TRBJ1-5, with 8 bases lining up with TRBD1. Germline V lookup: CDR1 MNHNS, CDR2 SASEGT. V shed 4 bases and J 6 bases; nucleotides not matched to a gene: 5. The CDR3 is 14 amino acids. This CDR3 reads CASSGRTGIQPQHF. CDR3 in DNA: TGTGCCAGCAGTGGGAGGACAGGGATTCAGCCCCAGCATTTT.

The chain links TRBV7-9 to TRBJ2-7; 8 nucleotides line up with TRBD2. The CDR3 runs to 16 residues. Germline CDR1 is SEHNR and CDR2 is FQNEAQ (reference sequence). The V gene end was trimmed by 1 base and the J gene end by 0 bases; junction bases not matched to a gene: 5. The CDR3 bases are TGTGCCAGCAGCTTAGGAACTAGCGGTAGCTCCTACGAGCAGTACTTC. Translation: CASSLGTSGSSYEQYF. Filled out from reference TRBV7-9 and TRBJ2-7, the complete variable domain reads DTGVSQNPRHKITKRGQNVTFRCDPISEHNRLYWYRQTLGQGPEFLTYFQNEAQLEKSRLLSDRFSAERPKGSFSTLEIQRTEQGDSAMYLCASSLGTSGSSYEQYFGPGTRLTVT.

In its sample, this clone was seen once. V usage is TRBV7-6 and J usage is TRBJ2-5, with D possibly matching TRBD2 (5 bases). The CDR3 is 15 amino acids. V was clipped by 2 bases and J by 0 bases, with 10 bases between them. The germline CDR1 and CDR2 sequences are SGHVS and FNYEAQ. In nucleotides, the CDR3 is TGTGCCAGCAGCTTATATCGGCGGGACCAAGAGACCCAGTACTTC. Its protein is CASSLYRRDQETQYF.

The genes are TRBV19 and TRBJ1-2, with TRBD1 identical over 9 bases. Germline V gives CDR1 LNHDA, CDR2 SQIVND (reference sequence). The CDR3 runs 16 residues. V was clipped by 3 bases and J by 0 bases; unmatched bases: 5. This chain's CDR3 is CASSIGTGFANYGYTF. CDR3 bases: TGTGCCAGTAGTATCGGGACAGGGTTCGCTAACTATGGCTACACCTTC.

This chain joins TRBV9 and TRBJ2-2; 7 nucleotides match TRBD2. There are 16 residues in the CDR3. Germline V lookup: CDR1 SGDLS, CDR2 YYNGEE. Trimming removed 9 bases from V and 3 bases from J; junction bases left unmatched: 14. The CDR3 here is CAIMGEASGDTGELFF. The CDR3 bases are TGTGCCATCATGGGGGAGGCTAGCGGAGACACCGGGGAGCTGTTTTTT.

A note on this clone: Distinct nucleotide sequences in the sample also encode this CDR3. The chain has TRBV7-9 and TRBJ1-1; D unclear. CDR3 length: 12 amino acids. Trimming took off 3 bases at V and 3 bases at J, with 5 bases between the two ends. CDR1 is SEHNR, CDR2 FQNEAQ, per germline (reference sequence). The CDR3, as DNA: TGTGCCAGCAGCTTCGGTGACACTGAAGCTTTCTTT. It specifies CASSFGDTEAFF.

The CDR3 DNA follows: TGTGCCAGCAGCTTCCAAGCGGGACTGGCTTCCTACGAGCAGTACTTC. Protein sequence: CASSFQAGLASYEQYF. The gene calls are TRBV5-6 and TRBJ2-7; 7 bases line up with TRBD2. In germline, CDR1 is SGHDT, CDR2 YYEEEE. This CDR3 has 16 amino acids. The J segment lost 1 base and the V segment lost 2 bases, leaving 9 bases of the junction unmatched.

This clone was detected a few times. The chain recombines TRBV5-1 with TRBJ2-7; 9 bases match TRBD1. J was trimmed by 3 bases and V by 3 bases; bases with no gene match: 1. Germline CDR1 SGHRS, CDR2 YFSETQ. This CDR3 is built from 13 residues. The chain's CDR3 is CASSWDRDYEQYF. CDR3 DNA: TGCGCCAGCAGCTGGGACAGGGACTACGAGCAGTACTTC.

This sequence joins TRBV9 and TRBJ2-1; D ambiguous. This CDR3 comprises 14 residues. V shed 4 bases and J shed 9 bases, with 17 bases lying between them. CDR1 and CDR2 (germline): SGDLS, YYNGEE. This CDR3 reads CASSTETWVVEQFF. The CDR3 DNA is TGTGCCAGCAGCACAGAAACTTGGGTTGTTGAGCAGTTCTTC.

The gene calls are TRBV6-5 and TRBJ2-2; possible D gene TRBD2, 5 bases. Germline-derived CDR1 and CDR2 are MNHEY and SVGAGI. Trimming removed 10 bases at V and 2 bases at J, with 14 bases between. CDR3 size: 14 residues. The CDR3: CATQLDGNTGELFF. CDR3 bases: TGTGCCACCCAACTAGACGGCAACACCGGGGAGCTGTTTTTT.

The chain has TRBV5-6 and TRBJ2-2, with D perhaps TRBD1 (6 bases). The germline gives CDR1 SGHDT, CDR2 YYEEEE. This CDR3 has 16 residues. V lost 4 bases to trimming and J lost 0 bases, with 13 bases between them. CDR3 in amino acids: CASSTLGTPNTGELFF. CDR3 DNA: TGTGCCAGCAGCACCCTTGGGACACCGAACACCGGGGAGCTGTTTTTT.

This clone occurred once. The chain couples TRBV6-1 to TRBJ2-2; TRBD2 matches at 9 bases. From germline, CDR1 is MNHNS and CDR2 SASEGT. This CDR3 comprises 15 residues. After removal of 6 bases from V and 2 bases from J, the junction contained 4 bases not matched to a gene. The CDR3, as DNA: TGTGCCAGCAGCATGACTAGCGGTAACACCGGGGAGCTGTTTTTT. Protein product: CASSMTSGNTGELFF.

The gene calls are TRBV30 and TRBJ1-6, with TRBD1 matching 9 bases. This CDR3 contains 12 residues. V lost 8 bases to trimming and J lost 7 bases; unmatched junction nucleotides: 3. Germline CDR1 reads GTSNPN; CDR2 reads SVGIG (reference sequence). CDR3 bases: TGTGCCGGGGACAGGGAGAATTCACCCCTCCACTTT. It translates to CAGDRENSPLHF.

The chain joins TRBV10-3 to TRBJ1-1; no clear D gene. V was cut by 6 bases and J by 5 bases, with 16 bases left in between. The CDR3 has 14 amino acids. The V gene's germline CDR1 is ENHRY and CDR2 SYGVKD. The chain's CDR3 is CAIRDLGSETEAFF. The CDR3 DNA sequence: TGTGCCATCAGGGATCTCGGGAGTGAGACTGAAGCTTTCTTT.

The gene calls are TRBV5-5 and TRBJ2-1, with D maybe TRBD2 (7 bases). With 3 bases removed from V and 8 bases from J, the gap between germline ends came to 12 bases. The V gene's germline CDR1 is SGHKS and CDR2 YYEKEE (reference sequence). The CDR3 is 13 residues long. CDR3 sequence reads: CASSSGGRYEQFF. As DNA, the CDR3 is TGTGCCAGCAGCTCCGGGGGGCGTTATGAGCAGTTCTTC.

The chain links TRBV14 to TRBJ1-2; 7 bases fit TRBD1. Per the germline V gene, CDR1 is SGHDN and CDR2 is FVKESK. V lost 4 bases, J lost 8 bases, and 16 bases stayed unmatched. The CDR3 runs 16 residues. CDR3 loop: CASSPSSTGKVRGYTF. The CDR3 coding sequence is TGTGCCAGCAGCCCAAGTTCGACAGGGAAGGTCAGAGGCTACACCTTC. The full variable domain, completed using reference TRBV14 and TRBJ1-2, is EAGVTQFPSHSVIEKGQTVTLRCDPISGHDNLYWYRRVMGKEIKFLLHFVKESKQDESGMPNNRFLAERTGGTYSTLKVQPAELEDSGVYFCASSPSSTGKVRGYTFGSGTRLTVV.

The genes are TRBV25-1 and TRBJ1-4; 7 positions match TRBD1. Germline V gene lookup returns CDR1 MGHDK and CDR2 SYGVNS. Losses at the gene ends were 4 bases for V and 8 bases for J; bases not matched to a gene: 7. The CDR3 extends over 14 amino acids. CDR3 nucleotide sequence: TGTGCCAGCAGTGTGTCAGGGGGGCGAGAAAAACTGTTTTTT. Encoded protein: CASSVSGGREKLFF.

This chain connects TRBV25-1 to TRBJ2-2; the match to TRBD1 covers 11 bases. The CDR3 runs 18 residues. Trimming at V came to 3 bases and at J to 0 bases, leaving 6 bases not matched to a gene. Germline assignment: CDR1 MGHDK and CDR2 SYGVNS. The CDR3 bases are TGTGCCAGCAGTGACCCACCGGGACAGGGGGCGAACACCGGGGAGCTGTTTTTT. It encodes CASSDPPGQGANTGELFF.

The chain employs TRBV4-1 and TRBJ2-1; the D gene is possibly TRBD2 (5 bases). The germline V gene encodes CDR1 MGHRA and CDR2 YSYEKL. Trimming cost V 1 base and J 10 bases, with 11 bases left between them. This CDR3 region has 13 residues. The DNA of the CDR3 is TGCGCCAGCAGCCAAGGCGATAGCGCCGAGCAGTTCTTC. Encoded protein: CASSQGDSAEQFF.

This clone has just a few counts. The chain is built from TRBV4-3 and TRBJ2-7; 9 bases agree with TRBD2. The J segment lost 3 bases and the V segment lost 0 bases, leaving 3 bases of the junction unmatched. Germline CDR1 LGHNA, CDR2 YSLEER. This CDR3 region has 15 residues. The CDR3 spells CASSQEGREGYEQYF. CDR3 sequence (DNA): TGCGCCAGCAGCCAAGAGGGGCGGGAGGGCTACGAGCAGTACTTC.

The chain employs TRBV5-1 and TRBJ2-5, with 7 bases aligning to TRBD1. Germline CDR1 is SGHRS and CDR2 is YFSETQ. Trimming removed 5 bases from V and 1 base from J; junction bases left unmatched: 5. The CDR3 contains 14 residues. The CDR3 region is CASRRQGLQETQYF. The CDR3 bases are TGCGCCAGCAGAAGACAGGGCCTCCAAGAGACCCAGTACTTC.

Of note for this clone: One junction end disagrees with the germline gene, perhaps due to a read error. DNA of the CDR3: TGTGCCAGCAGTTACTCCGGGACAGGCAATCAGCCCCAGAATTTT. Its protein is CASSYSGTGNQPQNF. The chain is built from TRBV6-6 and TRBJ1-5; 8 nucleotides agree with TRBD1. CDR1 and CDR2 from the germline V gene are MNHNY and SVGAGI (reference sequence). The CDR3 length is 15 residues.

V usage is TRBV27 and J usage is TRBJ2-7; 11 nucleotides agree with TRBD2. Germline trimming cut 5 bases from V and 6 bases from J; bases unmatched to any gene: 12. CDR3 length: 16 amino acids. Germline assignment: CDR1 MNHEY and CDR2 SMNVEV (reference sequence). The CDR3 DNA reads as TGTGCCAGCAGTCATTGGACTAGCGGGCCAGTAGTCGAGCAGTACTTC. It yields the protein CASSHWTSGPVVEQYF.

The chain carries TRBV27 and TRBJ2-1, with TRBD2 matching 11 bases. The CDR3 extends over 15 amino acids. Germline V gene data show CDR1 as MNHEY and CDR2 as SMNVEV (reference sequence). J gave up 3 bases and V 7 bases, and 5 bases lay outside the gene matches. DNA of the CDR3: TGTGCCAGCAATACGGGACTAGCGGACTACAATGAGCAGTTCTTC. This codes for CASNTGLADYNEQFF.

This chain joins TRBV10-3 and TRBJ2-1; 8 bases line up with TRBD1. Germline CDR1 reads ENHRY; CDR2 reads SYGVKD. Trimming at V came to 2 bases and at J to 2 bases, leaving 11 bases not matched to a gene. The CDR3 extends over 18 amino acids. The CDR3 spells CAISEPSGTGYAYNEQFF. The CDR3 DNA reads as TGTGCCATCAGTGAGCCATCGGGGACAGGCTACGCCTACAATGAGCAGTTCTTC.

This clone occurred a few times. The rearrangement uses TRBV4-1 and TRBJ1-4, with a possible D match to TRBD1 (6 bases). With 4 bases removed from V and 0 bases from J, the gap between germline ends came to 12 bases. CDR3 length equals 16 residues. Germline CDR1 is MGHRA and CDR2 is YSYEKL. CDR3: CASSPTGIPTNEKLFF. The CDR3 DNA reads as TGCGCCAGCAGCCCCACAGGGATACCAACTAATGAAAAACTGTTTTTT.

This chain links TRBV19 with TRBJ1-5; D might be TRBD1 (5 bases). V gave up 5 bases and J gave up 9 bases, with 20 bases separating them. Germline V gene data show CDR1 as LNHDA and CDR2 as SQIVND (reference sequence). This CDR3 comprises 15 residues. In nucleotides, the CDR3 is TGTGCCAGTAGTTCCCATGGGACTGCAGAGGGGCCCCAGCATTTT. This translates into CASSSHGTAEGPQHF.

The rearrangement joins TRBV5-4 to TRBJ2-7; the D gene is possibly TRBD2 (6 bases). The ends were cut back, 5 bases at V and 0 bases at J, with 15 bases in the middle. This CDR3 spans 15 amino acids. Germline V CDR1 and CDR2: SGHNT, YYREEE (reference sequence). CDR3 DNA: TGTGCCAGCAGGCCGGACTACCTGAGCTCCTACGAGCAGTACTTC. The encoded protein is CASRPDYLSSYEQYF.

The V gene is TRBV19, the J gene TRBJ2-1; 10 bases match TRBD2. Germline V lookup: CDR1 LNHDA, CDR2 SQIVND (reference sequence). The CDR3 has 18 amino acids. After removal of 3 bases from V and 0 bases from J, the junction contained 8 bases not matched to a gene. CDR3 nucleotide sequence: TGTGCCAGTAGTATTGCATTGGCTAGCGGGAGCTCCTACAATGAGCAGTTCTTC. This encodes CASSIALASGSSYNEQFF.

This chain joins TRBV6-6 and TRBJ2-5, with 14 bases that match TRBD2. The junction had 8 bases not matched to a gene; V was cut back by 0 bases and J by 11 bases. Germline assignment: CDR1 MNHNY and CDR2 SVGAGI (reference sequence). There are 16 residues in the CDR3. The CDR3 DNA follows: TGTGCCAGCAGTTACTCGACTAGCGGGAGGGCTGAAGAGCAGTACTTC. Encoded protein: CASSYSTSGRAEEQYF.

Notes on this clone: Compared with germline, one end of the junction differs, possibly owing to a read error. J is TRBJ2-7 and V is TRBV12-5, with a tentative D call TRBD1 (6 bases). The germline V gene has CDR1 LGHNT and CDR2 FRNRAP. The CDR3 is 12 amino acids. The CDR3 DNA is TGTGCTAGTCGGCTTAACAGGGACACTCCTATCTTC. Translated, it gives CASRLNRDTPIF.

This clone occurred once. This chain uses TRBV9 with TRBJ2-2; 7 bases fit TRBD1. J lost 4 bases, V lost 0 bases, and 6 bases had no gene match. Germline V gives CDR1 SGDLS, CDR2 YYNGEE. The length of the CDR3 is 16 residues. CDR3 nucleotides: TGTGCCAGCAGCGTAGACAGGGGATGGAGCACCGGGGAGCTGTTTTTT. Its protein is CASSVDRGWSTGELFF. Full variable domain (outside the CDR3, taken from reference TRBV9 and TRBJ2-2): DSGVTQTPKHLITATGQRVTLRCSPRSGDLSVYWYQQSLDQGLQFLIQYYNGEERAKGNILERFSAQQFPDLHSELNLSSLELGDSALYFCASSVDRGWSTGELFFGEGSRLTVL.